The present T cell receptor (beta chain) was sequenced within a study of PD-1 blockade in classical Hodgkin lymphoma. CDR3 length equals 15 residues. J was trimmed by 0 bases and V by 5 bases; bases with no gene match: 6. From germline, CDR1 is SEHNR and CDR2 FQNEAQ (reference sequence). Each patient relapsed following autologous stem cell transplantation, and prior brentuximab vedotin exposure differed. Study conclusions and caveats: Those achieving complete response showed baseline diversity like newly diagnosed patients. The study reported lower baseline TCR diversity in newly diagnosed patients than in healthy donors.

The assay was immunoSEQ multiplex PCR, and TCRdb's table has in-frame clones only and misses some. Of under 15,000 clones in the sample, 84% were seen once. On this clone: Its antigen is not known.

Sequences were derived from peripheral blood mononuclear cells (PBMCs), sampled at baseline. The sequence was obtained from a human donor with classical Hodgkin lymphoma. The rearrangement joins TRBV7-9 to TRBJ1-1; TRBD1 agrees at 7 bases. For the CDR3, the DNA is TGTGCCAGCAGCCCGACGGGACAGCTGAACACTGAAGCTTTCTTT. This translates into CASSPTGQLNTEAFF.